This TCR beta chain was profiled in a study of OX40 agonist ivuxolimab in advanced cancers. V lost 1 base to trimming and J lost 1 base; unmatched junction nucleotides: 2. Germline loops: CDR1 SGHVS, CDR2 FNYEAQ. This CDR3 spans 15 amino acids. The data were produced by immunoSEQ multiplex PCR, yet TCRdb's version contains in-frame clones alone and is incomplete. There are around 83,000 clones in the sample; about 90% occur only once, and approximately 1.5% lies in the top ten. The timepoints at which blood was sampled were baseline, cycle 4 day 1, and cycle 7 day 1. The clonotype was recovered from an adult with an advanced solid tumor such as melanoma, head and neck, liver or kidney cancer. The sequencing used CD4+ or CD8+ T cells sorted from blood, collected in a trial of the OX40 agonist ivuxolimab. The rearrangement uses TRBV7-6 and TRBJ2-5, with TRBD1 matching over 8 bases. The CDR3 DNA follows: TGTGCCAGCAGCTTAGGGCAGGGGGCCCAAGAGACCCAGTACTTC. Its translation: CASSLGQGAQETQYF.